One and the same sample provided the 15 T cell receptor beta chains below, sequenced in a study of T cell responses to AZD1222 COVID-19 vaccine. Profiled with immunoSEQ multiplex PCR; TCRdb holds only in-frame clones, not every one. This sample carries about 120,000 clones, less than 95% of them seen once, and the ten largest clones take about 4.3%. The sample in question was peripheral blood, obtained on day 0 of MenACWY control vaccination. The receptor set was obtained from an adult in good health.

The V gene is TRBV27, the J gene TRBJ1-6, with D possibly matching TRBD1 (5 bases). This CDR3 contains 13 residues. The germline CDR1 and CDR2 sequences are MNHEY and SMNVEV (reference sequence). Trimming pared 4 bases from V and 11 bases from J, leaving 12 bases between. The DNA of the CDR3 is TGTGCCAGCAGTTCACGTTCGGGGGCACCCCTCCACTTT. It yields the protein CASSSRSGAPLHF.

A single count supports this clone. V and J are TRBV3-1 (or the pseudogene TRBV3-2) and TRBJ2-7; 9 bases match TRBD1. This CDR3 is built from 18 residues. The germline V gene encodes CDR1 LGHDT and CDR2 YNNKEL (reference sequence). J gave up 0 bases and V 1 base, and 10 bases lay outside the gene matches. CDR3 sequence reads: CASSQGPRETGGSYEQYV. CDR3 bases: TGTGCCAGCAGCCAAGGACCCAGAGAGACAGGGGGCTCCTACGAGCAGTACGTC.

The DNA of the CDR3 is TGTGCCAGCAGGGCCGGGACAGGGGTTTCACCCCTCCACTTT. This translates into CASRAGTGVSPLHF. This sequence joins TRBV6-5 and TRBJ1-6; TRBD1 matches 10 bases. After removal of 6 bases from V and 9 bases from J, the junction contained 5 bases not matched to a gene. This CDR3 spans 14 amino acids. CDR1 is MNHEY and CDR2 is SVGAGI in the germline V gene.

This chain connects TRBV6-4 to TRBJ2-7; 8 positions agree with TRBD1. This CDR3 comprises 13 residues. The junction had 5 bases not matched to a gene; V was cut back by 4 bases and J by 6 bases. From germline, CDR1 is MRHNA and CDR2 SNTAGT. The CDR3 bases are TGTGCCAGCAGTGCAGGGGGCTTAATCGAGCAGTACGTC. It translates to CASSAGGLIEQYV.

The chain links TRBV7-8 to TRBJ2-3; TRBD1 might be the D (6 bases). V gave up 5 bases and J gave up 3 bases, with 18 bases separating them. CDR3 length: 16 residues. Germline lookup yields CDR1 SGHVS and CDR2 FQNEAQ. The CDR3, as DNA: TGTGCCAGCAGCGTCAAGGCAGGGGCCTTTACAGATACGCAGTATTTT. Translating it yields CASSVKAGAFTDTQYF.

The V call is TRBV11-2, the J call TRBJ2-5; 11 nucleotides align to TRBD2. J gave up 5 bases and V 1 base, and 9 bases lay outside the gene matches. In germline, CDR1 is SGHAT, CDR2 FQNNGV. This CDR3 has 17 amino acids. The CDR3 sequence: CASSLGTSGSFGETQYF. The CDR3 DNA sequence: TGTGCCAGCAGCTTAGGCACTAGCGGGAGTTTTGGGGAGACCCAGTACTTC.

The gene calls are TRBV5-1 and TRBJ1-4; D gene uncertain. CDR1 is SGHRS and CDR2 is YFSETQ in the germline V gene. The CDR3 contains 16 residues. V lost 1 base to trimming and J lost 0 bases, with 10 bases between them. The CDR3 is CASSLSSGATNEKLFF. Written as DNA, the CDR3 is TGCGCCAGCAGCTTGTCTTCGGGAGCAACTAATGAAAAACTGTTTTTT.

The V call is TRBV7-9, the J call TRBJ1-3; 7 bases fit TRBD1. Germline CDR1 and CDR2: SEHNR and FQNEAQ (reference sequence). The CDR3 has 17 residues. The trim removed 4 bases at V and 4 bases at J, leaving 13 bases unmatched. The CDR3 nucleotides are TGTGCCAGCAGCTCTCTTGGCAGACAGGGAAAAGGAAACACCATATATTTT. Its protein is CASSSLGRQGKGNTIYF.

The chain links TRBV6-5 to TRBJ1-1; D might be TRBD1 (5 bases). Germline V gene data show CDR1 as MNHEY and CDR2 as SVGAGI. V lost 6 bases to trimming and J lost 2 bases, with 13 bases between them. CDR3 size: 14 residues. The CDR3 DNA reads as TGTGCCAGCAGACACAGAGACAGAAACACTGAAGCTTTCTTT. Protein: CASRHRDRNTEAFF.

The DNA of the CDR3 is TGTGCCAGCAGTGAATTCGGGATTCAGCCCCAGCATTTT. This sequence encodes CASSEFGIQPQHF. The chain is built from TRBV25-1 and TRBJ1-5; D ambiguous. V lost 1 base, J lost 6 bases, and 7 bases lay in between. The CDR3 contains 13 residues. Germline V gene sequence: CDR1 MGHDK, CDR2 SYGVNS.

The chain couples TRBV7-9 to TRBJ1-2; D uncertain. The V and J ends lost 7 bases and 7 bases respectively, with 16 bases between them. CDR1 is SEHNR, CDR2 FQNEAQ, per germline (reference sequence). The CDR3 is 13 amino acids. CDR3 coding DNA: TGTGCCAGCAAGGAAGGCGGGGAGGTTGGCTACACCTTC. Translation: CASKEGGEVGYTF.

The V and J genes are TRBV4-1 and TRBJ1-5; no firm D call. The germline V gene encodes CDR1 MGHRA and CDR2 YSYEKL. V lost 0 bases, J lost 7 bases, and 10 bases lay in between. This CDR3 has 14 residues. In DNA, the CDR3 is TGCGCCAGCAGCCAAGAAACCGGGTTCCAGCCCCAGCATTTT. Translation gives CASSQETGFQPQHF.

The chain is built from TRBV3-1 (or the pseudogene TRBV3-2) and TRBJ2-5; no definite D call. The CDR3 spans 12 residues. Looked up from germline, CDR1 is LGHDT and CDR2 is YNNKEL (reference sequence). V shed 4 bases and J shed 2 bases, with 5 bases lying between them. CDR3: CASSLGQETQYF. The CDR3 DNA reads TGTGCCAGCAGCCTGGGACAAGAGACCCAGTACTTC.

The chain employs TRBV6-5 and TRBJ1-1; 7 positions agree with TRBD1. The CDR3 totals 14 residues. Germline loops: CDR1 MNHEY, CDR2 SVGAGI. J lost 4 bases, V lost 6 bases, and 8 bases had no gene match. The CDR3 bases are TGTGCCAGCAGCGCAGGGGGTTGGGGCACTGAAGCTTTCTTT. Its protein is CASSAGGWGTEAFF.

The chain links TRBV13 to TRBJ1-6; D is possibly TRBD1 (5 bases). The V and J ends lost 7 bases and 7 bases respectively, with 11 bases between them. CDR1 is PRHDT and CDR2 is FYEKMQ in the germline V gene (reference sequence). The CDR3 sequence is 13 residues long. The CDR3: CASKEGINSPLHF. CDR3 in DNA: TGTGCCAGCAAAGAGGGGATCAATTCACCCCTCCACTTT.